The clone carrying this T cell receptor (beta chain) was observed a handful of times. The data were obtained in a study of blood T cell repertoires in COVID-19. Study context: T cells, B-cell-depleted T cells, or PBMCs provided the cDNA or gDNA that served as material.

V was clipped by 4 bases and J by 6 bases; unmatched bases: 5. The CDR3 runs 13 residues. The germline V gene encodes CDR1 SGHRS and CDR2 YFSETQ. The authors' processing: Estimated nucleated cell counts came from reference gene primer amplification. The repertoire was sequenced with immunoSEQ multiplex PCR; TCRdb's copy has only in-frame clones and lacks some. Clone size and V and J calls were adopted from that table, with D and trimming inferred from the DNA. The sample gives around 110,000 clones, 70% to 80% of which show up once; 5% to 7.5% is in the top ten. Patients in Seattle were enrolled during active infection, then followed longitudinally.

The rearrangement joins TRBV5-1 to TRBJ1-2; 8 bases align to TRBD1. The receptor comes from a man older than 75 with COVID-19, enrolled during active disease. What was sequenced was peripheral blood. The CDR3 nucleotides are TGCGCCAGCAGCCCGGACAGGGCGAATGGCTACACCTTC. This encodes CASSPDRANGYTF.